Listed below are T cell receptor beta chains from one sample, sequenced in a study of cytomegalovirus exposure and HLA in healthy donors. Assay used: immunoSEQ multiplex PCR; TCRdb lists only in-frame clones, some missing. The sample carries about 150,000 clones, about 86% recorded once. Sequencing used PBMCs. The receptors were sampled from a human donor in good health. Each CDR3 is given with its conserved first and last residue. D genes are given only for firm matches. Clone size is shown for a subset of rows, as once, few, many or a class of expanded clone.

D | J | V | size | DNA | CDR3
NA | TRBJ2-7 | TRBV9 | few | TGTGCCAGCAGCGCCGGACTAAGCGGTTCCTACGAGCAGTACTTC | CASSAGLSGSYEQYF
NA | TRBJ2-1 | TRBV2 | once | TGTGCCAGCAGTGAACTTCTACCTACGTCCTACAATGAGCAGTTCTTC | CASSELLPTSYNEQFF
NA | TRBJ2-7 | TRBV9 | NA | TGTGCCAGCAGCCTTACTGACTCTCCTACCTACGAGCAGTACTTC | CASSLTDSPTYEQYF
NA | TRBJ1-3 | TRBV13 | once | TGTGCCAGCAGTGACAGCTCTGGAAACACCATATATTTT | CASSDSSGNTIYF
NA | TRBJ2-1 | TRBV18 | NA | TGTGCCAGCTCATCCCGGGACTTCCCACAGTTCTTC | CASSSRDFPQFF
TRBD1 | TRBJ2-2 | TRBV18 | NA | TGTGCCAGCTCGACAGGGGGCGCGAACACCGGGGAGCTGTTTTTT | CASSTGGANTGELFF
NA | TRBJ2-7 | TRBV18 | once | TGTGCCAGCTCCCTCAAGCGGCCTGCGGACGAGCAGTACTTC | CASSLKRPADEQYF
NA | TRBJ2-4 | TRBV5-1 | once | TGCGCCAGCAGCTTGGCGTCTCTAGCCAAAAACATTCAGTACTTC | CASSLASLAKNIQYF
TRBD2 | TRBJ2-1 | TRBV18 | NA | TGTGCCAGCTCACCACTAGCGGGGGCCTCCTACAATGAGCAGTTCTTC | CASSPLAGASYNEQFF
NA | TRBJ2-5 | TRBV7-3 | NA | TGTGCCAGCAGCCTGAAACGGGGGGCATATGAGACCCAGTACTTC | CASSLKRGAYETQYF
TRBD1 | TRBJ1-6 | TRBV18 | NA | TGTGCCAGCTCACCAACAGGGGGCATGGATAATTCACCCCTCCACTTT | CASSPTGGMDNSPLHF
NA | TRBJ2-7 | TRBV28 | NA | TGTGCCAGCAGTTTAGAACAGGGCAACTACGAGCAGTACTTC | CASSLEQGNYEQYF
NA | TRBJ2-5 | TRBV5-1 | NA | TGCGCCAGCAGCTTGGGAGTTTACGAGACCCAGTACTTC | CASSLGVYETQYF
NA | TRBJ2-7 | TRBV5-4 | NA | TGTGCCAGCAGCTTGGGACTAGGCCAAACCTACGAGCAGTACTTC | CASSLGLGQTYEQYF
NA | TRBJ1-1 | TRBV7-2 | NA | TGTGCCAGCAGCTTAACGACCTCCAGGCACACTGAAGCTTTCTTT | CASSLTTSRHTEAFF
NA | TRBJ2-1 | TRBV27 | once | TGTGCCAGCAGTTTAGCGGGGCACAATGAGCAGTTCTTC | CASSLAGHNEQFF
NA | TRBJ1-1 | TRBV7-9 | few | TGTGCCAGCACCTCAGGGGTGAACACTGAAGCTTTCTTT | CASTSGVNTEAFF
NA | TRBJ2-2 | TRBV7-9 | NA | TGTGCCAGCAGCCCACCGCCGAGGGACACCGGGGAGCTGTTTTTT | CASSPPPRDTGELFF
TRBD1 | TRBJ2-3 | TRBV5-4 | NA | TGTGCCAGCAGCTCCACAGGGGGGCGAGCGTTGGGGGCAGATACGCAGTATTTT | CASSSTGGRALGADTQYF
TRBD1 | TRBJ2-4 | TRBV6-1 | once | TGTGCCAGCAGTGCAGGGGGAGCGGCCAAAAACATTCAGTACTTC | CASSAGGAAKNIQYF
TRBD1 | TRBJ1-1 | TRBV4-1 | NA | TGCGCCAGCAGCCAACCAACAGGGGCCACTGAAGCTTTCTTT | CASSQPTGATEAFF
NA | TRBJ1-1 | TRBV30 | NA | TGTGCCTGGAGAGTTGGCCCCAACACTGAAGCTTTCTTT | CAWRVGPNTEAFF
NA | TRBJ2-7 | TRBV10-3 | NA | TGTGCCATCAGTGACGGACTCGTCTCCTACGAGCAGTACTTC | CAISDGLVSYEQYF
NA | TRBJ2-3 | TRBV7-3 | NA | TGTGCCAGCAGCTTCCAGGGGACAGATACGCAGTATTTT | CASSFQGTDTQYF
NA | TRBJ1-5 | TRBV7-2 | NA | TGTGCCAGCAGCTTAGAAGGGGTGAGTCAGCCCCAGCATTTT | CASSLEGVSQPQHF
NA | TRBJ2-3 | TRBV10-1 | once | TGCGCCAGCGGGAGTCAATCAGATACGCAGTATTTT | CASGSQSDTQYF
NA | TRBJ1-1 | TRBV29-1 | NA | TGCAGCGTCCTCTCAGGGGAAACTGAAGCTTTCTTT | CSVLSGETEAFF
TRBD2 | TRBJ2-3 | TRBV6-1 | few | TGTGCCAGCAGTGAAAGGTATCGGGGGGGGCAAGATACGCAGTATTTT | CASSERYRGGQDTQYF
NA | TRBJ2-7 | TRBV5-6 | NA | TGTGCCAGCAGCCCCTTCGGTTTACCCGAGCAGTACTTC | CASSPFGLPEQYF
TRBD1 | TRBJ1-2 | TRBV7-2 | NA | TGTGCCAGCAGCTTTTGGACAGGAGGGGTCGAGGGCTACACCTTC | CASSFWTGGVEGYTF
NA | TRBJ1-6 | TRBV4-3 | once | TGCGCCAGCAGCCAAGATCCGAGCGGCTCCTATAATTCACCCCTCCACTTT | CASSQDPSGSYNSPLHF
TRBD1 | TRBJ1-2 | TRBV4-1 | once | TGCGCCAGCAGCCTGCCGGGACAGCTATATGGCTACACCTTC | CASSLPGQLYGYTF
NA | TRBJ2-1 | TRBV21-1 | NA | TGTGCCAGCAGCAAAGGCAACCGGGACAGGGCATCCTACAATGAGCAGTTCTTC | CASSKGNRDRASYNEQFF
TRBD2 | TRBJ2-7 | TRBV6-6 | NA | TGTGCCAGCAGGACCGAGACTAGCGGGGGAATCTACGAGCAGTACTTC | CASRTETSGGIYEQYF
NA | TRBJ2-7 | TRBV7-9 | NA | TGTGCCAGCAGCTTAGACATCCAGGTGCAGTACTTC | CASSLDIQVQYF
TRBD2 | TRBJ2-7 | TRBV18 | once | TGTGCCAGCTCACCATGGGGGGGGGTTGTGGACGAGCAGTACTTC | CASSPWGGVVDEQYF
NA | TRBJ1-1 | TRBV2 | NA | TGTGCCAGCAGTGATTGGCTGCAGGGAATGAACACTGAAGCTTTCTTT | CASSDWLQGMNTEAFF
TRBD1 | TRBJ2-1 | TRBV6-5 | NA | TGTGCCAGCGGGACAGCCTCCTACAATGAGCAGTTCTTC | CASGTASYNEQFF
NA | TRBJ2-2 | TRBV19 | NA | TGTGCCAGTAGTATGTTAAACACCGGGGAGCTGTTTTTT | CASSMLNTGELFF
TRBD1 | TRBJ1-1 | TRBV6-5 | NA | TGTGCCAGCAGATCAGGGGGAGGGAACACTGAAGCTTTCTTT | CASRSGGGNTEAFF
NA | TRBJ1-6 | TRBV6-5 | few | TGTGCCAGCAGTTACTCGGGCCAAGATTCACCCCTCCACTTT | CASSYSGQDSPLHF
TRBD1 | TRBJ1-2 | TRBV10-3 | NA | TGTGCCATCAGTGATGACAGGGGCTATGGCTACACCTTC | CAISDDRGYGYTF
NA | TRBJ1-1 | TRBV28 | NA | TGTGCCAGCACCCCCCTCAGTTTCAAGTCGCACACTGAAGCTTTCTTT | CASTPLSFKSHTEAFF
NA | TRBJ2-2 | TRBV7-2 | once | TGTGCCAGCAGCTTAGGATACCCCCGGGAGGAGCTGTTTTTT | CASSLGYPREELFF
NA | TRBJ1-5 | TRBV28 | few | TGTGCCAGCAGCACTACACCCTCGAATCAGCCCCAGCATTTT | CASSTTPSNQPQHF
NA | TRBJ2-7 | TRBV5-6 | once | TGTGCCAGCAGCTTGGGGCAGAACTCCTACGAGCAGTACTTC | CASSLGQNSYEQYF
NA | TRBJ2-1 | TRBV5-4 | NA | TGTGCCAGCAGCTATCAGTCGGACAGTCTAGGTGAGCAGTTCTTC | CASSYQSDSLGEQFF
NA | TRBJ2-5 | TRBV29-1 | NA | TGCAGCGCCAACGGAGGGGAAGAGACCCAGTACTTC | CSANGGEETQYF
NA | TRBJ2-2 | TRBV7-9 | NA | TGTGCCAGCAGCTTACCCCCTGTGTGGCAGGGTATGACCGGGGAGCTGTTTTTT | CASSLPPVWQGMTGELFF
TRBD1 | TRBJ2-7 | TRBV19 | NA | TGTGCCAGTAGAGCACCGGGACAGGGCTACGAGCAGTACTTC | CASRAPGQGYEQYF
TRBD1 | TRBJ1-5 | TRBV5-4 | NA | TGTGCCAGCAGCTCAGGGGGAGACAATCAGCCCCAGCATTTT | CASSSGGDNQPQHF
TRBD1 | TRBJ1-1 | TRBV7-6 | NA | TGTGCCAGCAGCTCTGAGACAGGGGTTGCTTTCTTT | CASSSETGVAFF
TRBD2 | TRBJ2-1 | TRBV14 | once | TGTGCCAGCAGGCTAGCGGGAGGGCCCTCCTACAATGAGCAGTTCTTC | CASRLAGGPSYNEQFF